Included here is one T cell receptor beta chain sequence, with context. Its target antigen remains unknown. The input lacks base qualities; no much larger clone sits a single base away. Instrument used: Illumina HiSeq 2500. Quantitative 5'-RACE with molecular barcodes was the method used to prepare the TCR beta libraries. The original methods were these. A new computational method based on a probabilistic model of VDJ rearrangement was used to identify disease-linked TCR variants. TCRdb reworked the public reads: Q25 trimming with fastp, MiXCR clone assembly, productive beta chains retained. When rows share a CDR3 protein, they turn into one entry using the most common DNA and genes. These V and J calls rely on TCRdb rather than the paper's analysis. Counted in this sample were over 150,000 distinct CDR3 sequences; about 20% of them appeared once. Around 4% of the sample is held by the ten biggest clonotypes.

V ends up 6 bases short and J 6 bases short, with an unmatched junction base count of 1. There are 11 amino acids in the CDR3, from cysteine to phenylalanine inclusive. Only the CDR3 DNA is retained, 33 bases long and in frame from the first base. As encoded in the germline V gene (reference sequence), CDR1 is DFQATT while CDR2 is SNEGSKA. These data are taken from a study of CD8 T cells in ankylosing spondylitis (dated by TCRdb to 2016 to 2017). Looking at the study overall: The study set out to find disease-linked TCR variants by profiling T cell receptor beta repertoires in ankylosing spondylitis patients and healthy donors. The whole study cohort included some 100 healthy donors and around 25 ankylosing spondylitis patients. Samples of peripheral blood were taken, and for ankylosing spondylitis patients, synovial fluid was collected as well. Beyond this particular receptor, the publication reports: According to the report, matched synovial fluid samples from ankylosing spondylitis patients were significantly enriched for the disease-linked clones. Some of the motif variants had been reported before in the synovial fluid and blood of reactive arthritis patients, a finding that suggests common disease-initiation mechanisms. Blood from ankylosing spondylitis patients appeared to be characterized by a TCR beta motif made up of under ten highly homologous amino acid variants. The disease-linked clones showed a CD8+ phenotype and occurred at relatively low frequencies in peripheral blood.

The origin of this receptor is a male donor aged 5-30 years with ankylosing spondylitis or in good health (not recorded which). Donor details come from another sample of the same person, matched by shared clones. The sample was blood, either unsorted or a sorted T cell fraction (not recorded which). The sequence joins TRBV20-1 to TRBJ1-2; 10 of the junction bases match TRBD1. Here is the DNA: TGCAGTGCAGGACAGGGGGATGGCTACACCTTC. This encodes CSAGQGDGYTF.